The rows below give T cell receptor beta chains drawn from one sample of a study of T cell responses to AZD1222 COVID-19 vaccine. Here immunoSEQ multiplex PCR was the method, and the copy in TCRdb shows in-frame clones only, minus some. The sample holds about 150,000 clones, roughly 90% seen once. Sequenced here: peripheral blood, sampled 28 days after the second AZD1222 dose. These receptor sequences come from an adult who received the AZD1222 COVID-19 vaccine. Both conserved end residues are part of each CDR3. D genes are given only for firm matches. A clone size is listed for some rows: how often the clone was seen (once, few, many), or a class if it is expanded.

TRBV7-2	NA	TRBJ2-5	TRBD2	TGTGCCAGCAGCTATGCGGGAGTGGAGACCCAGTACTTC	CASSYAGVETQYF
TRBV11-1	once	TRBJ2-2	TRBD1	TGTGCCAGCACCCGGGGACAGGGAAACACCGGGGAGCTGTTTTTT	CASTRGQGNTGELFF
TRBV19	NA	TRBJ2-7	NA	TGTGCCAGTAGTATTGGAGTCGAGCAGTACTTC	CASSIGVEQYF
TRBV5-8	NA	TRBJ2-1	TRBD2	TGTGCCAGCAGCGCGGGACTAGTTAGCAATGAGCAGTTCTTC	CASSAGLVSNEQFF
TRBV5-4	NA	TRBJ2-5	NA	TGTGCCAGCAGCCAGGTACCACAGCGGGAGACCCAGTACTTC	CASSQVPQRETQYF
TRBV28	NA	TRBJ1-2	TRBD1	TGTGCCAGCAGTTTAGGGGCAGGGGGTCGCTATGGCTACACCTTC	CASSLGAGGRYGYTF
TRBV5-1	NA	TRBJ1-1	NA	TGCGCCAGCAGCTGGGTCCTAGGGGCAGTTAACGAAGCTTTCTTT	CASSWVLGAVNEAFF
TRBV28	NA	TRBJ2-1	TRBD1	TGTGCCAGCAGTTCACTACAGGGGAATGAGCAGTTCTTC	CASSSLQGNEQFF
TRBV28	NA	TRBJ1-3	NA	TGTGCCAGCAGTCTGGTTCCTTCTGGAAACACCATATATTTT	CASSLVPSGNTIYF
TRBV28	NA	TRBJ2-2	NA	TGTGCCAGCACCACCTCAGGGTTTAAGGGCGGGGAGCTGTTTTTT	CASTTSGFKGGELFF
TRBV28	NA	TRBJ1-2	TRBD1	TGTGCCAGCAGTTTAGGGACAGGGGCCTATGGCTACACCTTC	CASSLGTGAYGYTF
TRBV5-1	NA	TRBJ2-1	TRBD2	TGCGCCAGCAGCTCATCTAGCGGAAACTACAATGAGCAGTTCTTC	CASSSSSGNYNEQFF
TRBV28	NA	TRBJ1-1	NA	TGTGCCAGCAGTTTAGTGCAGAGGAGCACTGAAGCTTTCTTT	CASSLVQRSTEAFF
TRBV18	NA	TRBJ2-1	TRBD2	TGTGCCAGCTCACCACTTGAACTACTAGCGGTTGAGCAGTTCTTC	CASSPLELLAVEQFF
TRBV19	NA	TRBJ2-5	TRBD2	TGTGCCAGTAGTGCGACGACGGGACTAGCGGGAGAAGGCCCAAGGGAGACCCAGTACTTC	CASSATTGLAGEGPRETQYF
TRBV28	NA	TRBJ2-1	NA	TGTGCCAGCAGTCTACAGGCCCCGATAGAGCAGTTCTTC	CASSLQAPIEQFF
TRBV28	NA	TRBJ2-1	TRBD2	TGTGCCAGCAGAACCGCGGGACTAGCCAATGAGCAGTTCTTC	CASRTAGLANEQFF
TRBV4-1	NA	TRBJ2-1	NA	TGCGCCAGCAGCCAAGAAGGCTACTTGGATAGTGTGTTCTTC	CASSQEGYLDSVFF
TRBV7-8	NA	TRBJ1-5	NA	TGTGCCAGCAGCACCTCGGGGCAGGGGAATCAGCCCCAGCATTTT	CASSTSGQGNQPQHF
TRBV28	NA	TRBJ1-4	TRBD1	TGTGCCAGCCGGCCCCGGGACAGTAGAGGAAAACTGTTTTTT	CASRPRDSRGKLFF
TRBV7-2	NA	TRBJ2-7	TRBD1	TGTGCCAGCAGCTTAGGGGGGACAGGGACCGAGCAGTACTTC	CASSLGGTGTEQYF
TRBV4-1	NA	TRBJ1-4	TRBD1	TGCGCCAGCAGGACAGGGGGTGGCGAAAAACTGTTTTTT	CASRTGGGEKLFF
TRBV4-3	NA	TRBJ1-2	NA	TGCGCCAGCAGCCAAGGTTCCGGGAGCTATGGCTACACCTTC	CASSQGSGSYGYTF
TRBV15	NA	TRBJ1-5	NA	TGTGCCACCAGCAGTGAGCCCTTGGGCAATCAGCCCCAGCATTTT	CATSSEPLGNQPQHF
TRBV7-7	NA	TRBJ2-2	TRBD2	TGTGCCAGCAGCTTAGGGTCTAGCGGAGACACCGGGGAGCTGTTTTTT	CASSLGSSGDTGELFF
TRBV24-1	NA	TRBJ2-2	NA	TGTGCCACCAGTGACCTATTCCCGAACACCGGGGAGCTGTTTTTT	CATSDLFPNTGELFF
TRBV11-2	NA	TRBJ2-7	NA	TGTGCCAGCAGCTTAAACGCATACTACGAGCAGTACTTC	CASSLNAYYEQYF
TRBV12-5	NA	TRBJ2-1	TRBD2	TGTGCTAGTGGTCCCTCAGCGGGAGGGCCGGGGAGGAATGAGCAGTTCTTC	CASGPSAGGPGRNEQFF